This TCR beta chain stems from a study of blood T cell repertoires in COVID-19. Whole-study context: Specimens from acute and convalescent COVID-19 originated in the United States, Italy and Spain. Nucleic acid was either cDNA or gDNA, and it came from T cells, B-cell-depleted T cells, or PBMCs.

This CDR3 is 12 amino acids long. V was shortened by 5 bases and J by 8 bases, with 15 bases between the two germline ends. CDR1 and CDR2 (germline): GTSNPN, SVGIG (reference sequence). Under the authors' procedure: Amplifying reference gene primers gave estimates of nucleated cell counts. The data were produced by immunoSEQ multiplex PCR, yet TCRdb's version contains in-frame clones alone and is incomplete. V, J and clone size derive from that table, while D and trimming were established from the DNA sequence. The sample includes roughly 64,000 clones, 70% to 85% of them seen just once. The sequence came from a woman aged 55-75 years with acute or convalescent COVID-19. The J gene is TRBJ1-2, the V gene TRBV30; D is possibly TRBD1 (6 bases). Sequencing was done on a sample of peripheral blood. CDR3 sequence (DNA): TGTGCCTGGGAGACAGGTGTTCGGGGCTACACCTTC. It translates to CAWETGVRGYTF.